This T cell receptor (beta chain) was captured in a study of T cells in localized non-small cell lung cancer. The V gene's germline CDR1 is LNHDA and CDR2 SQIVND (reference sequence). V was trimmed by 9 bases and J by 4 bases, leaving 22 bases between them. The CDR3 extends over 17 amino acids. Study-wide findings and caveats: Of the tissues analyzed, uninvolved adjacent lung showed maximal T cell clonality, greater than tumor. Median roughly 57 top-100 tumor clones were shared with paired adjacent lung.

Worth noting for this clone: Its antigen remains unidentified.

The data were produced by immunoSEQ multiplex PCR, yet TCRdb's version contains in-frame clones alone and is incomplete. The top ten clones hold 7.9% of a sample with around 34,000 clones, roughly 93% of them seen once. Here the sequenced sample was peripheral blood, taken before any cancer treatment. The sequence came from an older female donor with stage I lung adenocarcinoma. The genes are TRBV19 and TRBJ2-6, with D maybe TRBD1 (5 bases). CDR3 amino acids: CASEDTGFTGGANVLTF. The CDR3 DNA reads as TGTGCCAGCGAAGATACAGGATTTACCGGCGGGGCCAACGTCCTGACTTTC.